The clone carrying this T cell receptor beta chain was recorded at least ten times. These data come from a study of T-cell reconstitution after alpha-beta-depleted transplantation in children. The library targeted TCRbeta and was prepared with unique molecular identifiers. TCRdb re-derived calls from the PCR reads in MiXCR, one entry per CDR3 protein. The sample carries more than 40,000 distinct CDR3 sequences, approximately 8.7% recorded once. The CDR3 is 13 amino acids. Trimming pared 4 bases from V and 7 bases from J, leaving 14 bases between. Per germline, CDR1 DFQATT and CDR2 SNEGSKA (reference sequence).

Material: PBMCs, mostly from graft donor cells, obtained 60 days after TCRalphabeta/CD19-depleted stem cell transplant. The origin of this receptor is a male patient between 2 and 10 years old who had a stem cell transplant for chronic granulomatous disease, so the T cells may come from the graft donor. The V gene is TRBV20-1, the J gene TRBJ2-1; D is unresolved. CDR3 bases: TGCAGTGCTATACCCATTATACGGAATGAGCAGTTCTTC. Translation: CSAIPIIRNEQFF.